The 7 T cell receptor beta chains presented below share a single source sample, sequenced in a study of resident and recirculating memory T cells in vitiligo. This table comes from immunoSEQ multiplex PCR, and its TCRdb copy is limited to in-frame clones, with some not included. The sample consists of tens of thousands of clones, 92% of them appearing once. The specimen was blood. The origin of the receptors is a male donor with vitiligo.

CDR3 nucleotide sequence: TGTGCCAGCAGTGCAGGGCGTTTGGAGACCCAGTACTTC. Translated: CASSAGRLETQYF. The rearrangement uses TRBV2 and TRBJ2-5; D possibly corresponds to TRBD1 (5 bases). This CDR3 comprises 13 residues. Germline CDR1 reads SNHLY; CDR2 reads FYNNEI. Trimming shortened V by 4 bases and J by 5 bases, and 11 bases separated the two germline ends.

This chain uses TRBV10-3 with TRBJ2-3, with 8 bases fitting TRBD2. Trimming cost V 3 bases and J 10 bases; bases outside gene matches: 12. The CDR3 runs to 15 residues. CDR1 is ENHRY, CDR2 SYGVKD, per germline. CDR3 sequence reads: CAISEEAGAPTAQYF. As DNA, the CDR3 is TGTGCCATCAGTGAAGAAGCGGGAGCCCCTACTGCGCAGTATTTT.

V is TRBV27 and J is TRBJ1-2, with D perhaps TRBD1 (5 bases). The germline CDR1 and CDR2 sequences are MNHEY and SMNVEV (reference sequence). Trimming left V 2 bases short and J 2 bases short, with 12 bases between. The CDR3 spans 15 residues. The CDR3 sequence is CASSLEGRVNYGYTF. The CDR3 bases are TGTGCCAGCAGTTTAGAAGGCAGGGTGAACTATGGCTACACCTTC.

The gene calls are TRBV27 and TRBJ2-7; D is unresolved. Trimming shortened V by 5 bases and J by 4 bases, and 15 bases separated the two germline ends. Germline CDR1 reads MNHEY; CDR2 reads SMNVEV (reference sequence). There are 14 residues in the CDR3. The CDR3 sequence is CASSQGDTLYEQYF. The CDR3, as DNA: TGTGCCAGCAGTCAAGGAGATACTTTGTACGAGCAGTACTTC.

The gene calls are TRBV2 and TRBJ1-1, with a weak D call TRBD1 (6 bases). Trimming removed 8 bases at V and 3 bases at J, with 13 bases between. CDR1 and CDR2 from the germline V gene are SNHLY and FYNNEI. The CDR3 covers 13 residues. The CDR3 DNA reads as TGTGCCAGCGGGCGGGGGGCAGACACTGAAGCTTTCTTT. Protein sequence: CASGRGADTEAFF.

This chain joins TRBV4-1 and TRBJ1-5; no firm D call. Germline values: CDR1 MGHRA, CDR2 YSYEKL. Trimming shortened V by 4 bases and J by 0 bases, and 16 bases separated the two germline ends. There are 17 residues in the CDR3. Here the CDR3 reads CASSPGGFDGSNQPQHF. The CDR3 DNA reads as TGCGCCAGCAGCCCGGGTGGTTTCGACGGTAGCAATCAGCCCCAGCATTTT.

This chain links TRBV4-2 with TRBJ2-5; D not certain. V dropped 0 bases and J dropped 5 bases, with 10 bases sitting between them. Germline V CDR1 and CDR2: LGHNA, YNFKEQ. The CDR3 is 14 amino acids. The chain's CDR3 is CASSQDPSSETQYF. CDR3 nucleotides: TGTGCCAGCAGCCAAGATCCCAGTTCGGAGACCCAGTACTTC.